Shown below are 8 T cell receptor beta chains from a single sample sequenced in a study of T-cell memory formation after mild COVID-19. Each CDR3 protein is one row after TCRdb ran MiXCR on the 5' RACE reads. The sample has roughly 250,000 distinct CDR3 sequences, 16% seen once. Sequenced: PBMCs or a T cell subset sorted from them (not recorded which). These receptors all stem from a man between 18 and 35 years old who had mild COVID-19 (a few samples of this study predate the infection). Cell type and time point are not known.

This clonotype has only a few counts. The gene calls are TRBV6-5 and TRBJ1-6, with D perhaps TRBD1 (5 bases). Germline V gene sequence: CDR1 MNHEY, CDR2 SVGAGI. Trimming pared 0 bases from V and 8 bases from J, leaving 11 bases between. The CDR3 is 15 residues long. The CDR3 is CASSYSTTVDSPLHF. CDR3 sequence (DNA): TGTGCCAGCAGTTACTCGACGACAGTGGATTCACCCCTCCACTTT.

The chain uses TRBV6-1 and TRBJ2-7; D is possibly TRBD1 (5 bases). The CDR3 contains 15 residues. The V end lost 4 bases, the J end lost 0 bases, and 13 bases lay between the germline ends. Germline V gives CDR1 MNHNS, CDR2 SASEGT. The CDR3 here is CASSVRQLSSYEQYF. CDR3 DNA sequence: TGTGCCAGCAGTGTGAGACAGCTAAGCTCCTACGAGCAGTACTTC.

This clonotype qualifies as medium-sized (0.01 to 0.1%). The chain uses TRBV11-2 and TRBJ2-1; D not resolved. The CDR3 is 16 residues long. The V end was cut by 2 bases, the J end by 3 bases, with 14 bases between. Looked up from germline, CDR1 is SGHAT and CDR2 is FQNNGV. CDR3 residues: CASSLLSPEYYNEQFF. CDR3 DNA sequence: TGTGCCAGCAGCTTATTGTCCCCGGAGTACTACAATGAGCAGTTCTTC.

The gene calls are TRBV27 and TRBJ2-1, with TRBD2 matching over 9 bases. CDR1 and CDR2 (germline): MNHEY, SMNVEV (reference sequence). V dropped 3 bases and J dropped 7; count of bases not matched to a gene: 13. The CDR3 totals 17 residues. CDR3 sequence: CASSLGLAGGPGNEQFF. The CDR3 DNA reads as TGTGCCAGCAGTTTGGGGCTCGCGGGGGGGCCAGGGAATGAGCAGTTCTTC.

The J gene is TRBJ1-5, the V gene TRBV30; D gene uncertain. The CDR3 is 13 residues long. Germline lookup yields CDR1 GTSNPN and CDR2 SVGIG (reference sequence). The ends were cut back, 1 base at V and 2 bases at J, with 6 bases in the middle. The DNA of the CDR3 is TGTGCCTGGAGTGCCGGGGGCAATCAGCCCCAGCATTTT. Protein product: CAWSAGGNQPQHF.

In regard to this clonotype: Mismatch with germline at one junction end may stem from a read error. The chain has TRBV7-3 and TRBJ2-1, with 12 bases matching TRBD2. Germline values: CDR1 SGHTA, CDR2 FQGTGA. The CDR3 has 15 amino acids. CDR3 in DNA: TGTGCCAGCAGCCTAACTAGCGGGGGGCCCTCTGGGCAGTTCTTC. Translated: CASSLTSGGPSGQFF. Drawing the rest from reference TRBV7-3 and TRBJ2-1, the complete variable domain is GAGVSQTPSNKVTEKGKYVELRCDPISGHTALYWYRQSLGQGPEFLIYFQGTGAADDSGLPNDRFFAVRPEGSVSTLKIQRTERGDSAVYLCASSLTSGGPSGQFFGPGTRLTVL.

This chain joins TRBV3-1 and TRBJ2-7; a weak D match, TRBD2 (6 bases). The CDR3 totals 16 residues. Germline V lookup: CDR1 LGHDT, CDR2 YNNKEL (reference sequence). Trimming pared 1 base from V and 0 bases from J, leaving 13 bases between. The CDR3 sequence is CASSQAGWGDSYEQYF. The DNA for the CDR3 is TGTGCCAGCAGCCAAGCGGGATGGGGGGACTCCTACGAGCAGTACTTC.

This chain links TRBV19 with TRBJ2-7, with D possibly TRBD2 on 6 matching bases. Trimming stripped 10 bases from V and 0 bases from J, with 13 bases between. The germline V gene encodes CDR1 LNHDA and CDR2 SQIVND (reference sequence). The CDR3 has 13 amino acids. DNA of the CDR3: TGTGCCACTAGGGACTCAACCTCCTACGAGCAGTACGTC. This sequence encodes CATRDSTSYEQYV.